The 28 T cell receptor beta chains below all came from one sample that was sequenced in a study of blood T cell repertoires in COVID-19 (dated by TCRdb to 2020 to 2022). Libraries were prepared through the immunoSEQ multiplex PCR assay. TCRdb's version of the immuneACCESS table is confined to in-frame rearrangements and falls short of the full clone set. An unresolved V gene accounts for under half of the shortfall where checked; the remainder is of unknown origin. The sample table lists 130,000 or so clones, 65% to 90% of them with a count of one. The ten largest clones add up to 9% to 14% of the sample. Sequenced sample: peripheral blood. These receptors came from a human donor in a cohort sampled during active COVID-19.

The chain employs TRBV3-1 (or the pseudogene TRBV3-2) and TRBJ1-5, with D perhaps matching TRBD1 (6 bases). Germline V lookup: CDR1 LGHDT, CDR2 YNNKEL (reference sequence). The CDR3 covers 15 residues. With 0 bases removed from V and 4 bases from J, the gap between germline ends came to 10 bases. For the CDR3, the DNA is TGTGCCAGCAGCCAAGAGACAGGAGTTAATCAGCCCCAGCATTTT. Protein sequence: CASSQETGVNQPQHF.

J is TRBJ2-3 and V is TRBV5-1, with TRBD1 as a possible D gene (9 bases). Trimming left V 2 bases short and J 5 bases short, with 27 bases between. The V gene's germline CDR1 is SGHRS and CDR2 YFSETQ. The CDR3 length is 19 residues. CDR3 region: CASSFTGGAALAVRDTQYF. The CDR3 DNA reads TGCGCCAGCAGCTTCACAGGGGGCGCAGCACTAGCGGTCAGAGATACGCAGTATTTT.

The chain recombines TRBV7-2 with TRBJ1-3; no clear D gene. The CDR3 length is 15 residues. Between the trimmed V and J ends, which lost 3 bases and 0 bases, there was a span of 9 bases. CDR1 and CDR2 from the germline V gene are SGHTA and FQGNSA. CDR3 sequence reads: CASSFGRSSGNTIYF. DNA of the CDR3: TGTGCCAGCAGCTTCGGGAGGAGCTCTGGAAACACCATATATTTT.

The chain combines TRBV27 with TRBJ1-1; no definite D call. This CDR3 has 13 amino acids. V was cut by 3 bases and J by 1 base, with 6 bases left in between. Germline values: CDR1 MNHEY, CDR2 SMNVEV (reference sequence). CDR3 nucleotide sequence: TGTGCCAGCAGTTTCGGTGCGAACACTGAAGCTTTCTTT. This codes for CASSFGANTEAFF.

The sample holds a few counts of this clone. The chain links TRBV5-1 to TRBJ1-1; possible D gene TRBD1, 5 bases. V lost 0 bases to trimming and J lost 0 bases, with 12 bases between them. CDR1 is SGHRS and CDR2 is YFSETQ in the germline V gene. The CDR3 length is 16 residues. In nucleotides, the CDR3 is TGCGCCAGCAGCTTGGAGGGGCAGGTTATGAACACTGAAGCTTTCTTT. Translated: CASSLEGQVMNTEAFF.

The V gene is TRBV10-2, the J gene TRBJ2-7; tentative D call: TRBD1 (6 bases). V shed 6 bases and J shed 0 bases, with 18 bases lying between them. This CDR3 has 16 amino acids. Germline-derived CDR1 and CDR2 are WSHSY and SAAADI. CDR3 amino acids: CASSPYLGQTSYEQYF. The DNA for the CDR3 is TGCGCCAGCAGCCCCTATCTCGGACAGACCTCCTACGAGCAGTACTTC.

The chain has TRBV5-1 and TRBJ2-7; D uncertain. Trimming stripped 3 bases from V and 3 bases from J, with 10 bases between. CDR3 length: 13 residues. Germline V gene lookup returns CDR1 SGHRS and CDR2 YFSETQ. As DNA, the CDR3 is TGCGCCAGCAGCTCTCTAGTAAACTACGAGCAGTACTTC. This gives the protein CASSSLVNYEQYF.

V gene TRBV27 combines with J gene TRBJ2-2; 9 bases are a match to TRBD1. Looked up from germline, CDR1 is MNHEY and CDR2 is SMNVEV (reference sequence). The CDR3 sequence is 15 residues long. The ends lost 6 bases at V and 5 bases at J; junction bases unmatched: 7. DNA of the CDR3: TGTGCCAGCAGAACGGGACAGGGCCCTACCGGGGAGCTGTTTTTT. Amino acids: CASRTGQGPTGELFF.

In its sample, this clone was seen a few times. In nucleotides, the CDR3 is TGTGCCAGCAGACCTCCCATCGGGCGGGGGGTCCATGAGCAGTTCTTC. It specifies CASRPPIGRGVHEQFF. The chain carries TRBV6-6 and TRBJ2-1; 8 nucleotides line up with TRBD2. With 6 bases clipped from V and 8 bases from J, the junction kept 15 bases outside the gene matches. The length of the CDR3 is 16 residues. Germline CDR1 and CDR2: MNHNY and SVGAGI (reference sequence).

This chain joins TRBV10-1 and TRBJ1-2; D is unresolved. V lost 4 bases, J lost 4 bases, and 10 bases lay in between. This CDR3 is built from 13 residues. Germline V CDR1 and CDR2: WNHNN, SYGVQD (reference sequence). CDR3 nucleotide sequence: TGCGCCAGCAGTGCTACGTCCGGCTATGGCTACACCTTC. Its protein is CASSATSGYGYTF.

J is TRBJ1-2 and V is TRBV3-1 (or the pseudogene TRBV3-2), with D tentatively TRBD1 (6 bases). V was cut by 1 base and J by 4 bases, with 16 bases left in between. This CDR3 has 16 amino acids. The germline V gene encodes CDR1 LGHDT and CDR2 YNNKEL (reference sequence). The CDR3 DNA sequence: TGTGCCAGCAGCCAAGCCGGGGAAAGGGGGGGCTATGGCTACACCTTC. It yields the protein CASSQAGERGGYGYTF.

The CDR3 bases are TGTGCCAGCAGTGACCCATGGACAGGCTCCGGGGAGCTGTTTTTT. Translating gives CASSDPWTGSGELFF. The rearrangement links TRBV6-1 to TRBJ2-2; 7 bases align to TRBD1. The trim removed 3 bases at V and 6 bases at J, leaving 7 bases unmatched. The CDR3 sequence is 15 residues long. CDR1 is MNHNS, CDR2 SASEGT, per germline.

The chain links TRBV7-8 to TRBJ2-5, with 7 bases matching TRBD2. Germline V gives CDR1 SGHVS, CDR2 FQNEAQ. V lost 5 bases to trimming and J lost 2 bases; unmatched junction nucleotides: 5. This CDR3 comprises 14 residues. The CDR3 sequence is CASSPRLAQETQYF. The CDR3 DNA follows: TGTGCCAGCAGCCCTCGACTAGCACAAGAGACCCAGTACTTC.

V gene TRBV5-6 combines with J gene TRBJ2-3, with D possibly being TRBD1 (5 bases). Germline CDR1 reads SGHDT; CDR2 reads YYEEEE. The CDR3 covers 16 residues. The V end lost 3 bases, the J end lost 3 bases, and 17 bases lay between the germline ends. CDR3 in amino acids: CASSWEGARGTDTQYF. The CDR3 DNA reads as TGTGCCAGCAGCTGGGAAGGGGCTAGGGGTACAGATACGCAGTATTTT.

Only one count was recorded for this clone. The genes are TRBV6-5 and TRBJ2-7; 10 nucleotides agree with TRBD2. The CDR3 has 15 residues. V shed 2 bases, J shed 0 bases, and the junction held 1 base outside the gene matches. Germline loops: CDR1 MNHEY, CDR2 SVGAGI. DNA for the CDR3: TGTGCCAGCAGTTACGGACTAGCGGACTCCTACGAGCAGTACTTC. As protein: CASSYGLADSYEQYF.

The V and J genes are TRBV18 and TRBJ2-3; 7 positions agree with TRBD1. The CDR3 has 15 amino acids. The germline CDR1 and CDR2 sequences are KGHSH and LQKENI. Trimming at V came to 3 bases and at J to 1 base, leaving 4 bases not matched to a gene. The CDR3 here is CASSPLQGGTDTQYF. CDR3 in DNA: TGTGCCAGCTCACCCCTGCAGGGGGGCACAGATACGCAGTATTTT.

The gene calls are TRBV5-1 and TRBJ2-7, with D possibly being TRBD2 (5 bases). The CDR3 has 15 residues. The V end lost 2 bases, the J end lost 3 bases, and 15 bases lay between the germline ends. Germline values: CDR1 SGHRS, CDR2 YFSETQ. The CDR3, as DNA: TGCGCCAGCAGCTTAAACCCGGGGTGGAGCTACGAGCAGTACTTC. The encoded protein is CASSLNPGWSYEQYF.

In regard to this clone: Other DNA sequences in the sample encode the same CDR3. CDR3 sequence reads: CASSPPRAMNTEAFF. In DNA, the CDR3 is TGTGCCAGCTCACCACCGAGAGCGATGAACACTGAAGCTTTCTTT. J is TRBJ1-1 and V is TRBV18, with D unclear. The germline gives CDR1 KGHSH, CDR2 LQKENI. The CDR3 spans 15 residues. With 0 bases removed from V and 0 bases from J, the gap between germline ends came to 8 bases. Looking up the rest from reference TRBV18 and TRBJ1-1 gives the full variable domain: NAGVMQNPRHLVRRRGQEARLRCSPMKGHSHVYWYRQLPEEGLKFMVYLQKENIIDESGMPKERFSAEFPKEGPSILRIQQVVRGDSAAYFCASSPPRAMNTEAFFGQGTRLTVV.

About this clone: Possible read error: a much larger clone is one base away. The chain uses TRBV6-5 and TRBJ1-6, with TRBD1 matching 9 bases. The CDR3 extends over 14 amino acids. With V trimmed by 6 bases and J by 7 bases, 4 bases remained unmatched. Germline V gives CDR1 MNHEY, CDR2 SVGAGI. The CDR3 spells CASRPTGGNSPLHF. CDR3 sequence (DNA): TGTGCCAGCAGACCGACAGGGGGGAATTCACCCCTCCACTTT.

The chain joins TRBV5-4 to TRBJ2-1; D gene unclear. This CDR3 has 13 amino acids. V shed 0 bases and J shed 9 bases, with 10 bases lying between them. Germline V gene sequence: CDR1 SGHNT, CDR2 YYREEE (reference sequence). The CDR3 DNA follows: TGTGCCAGCAGCTTGGTAGCCCGGTCTGAGCAGTTCTTC. Residues: CASSLVARSEQFF.

V is TRBV11-2 and J is TRBJ1-2; TRBD1 is a possible D gene (6 bases). Germline V gene data show CDR1 as SGHAT and CDR2 as FQNNGV. The CDR3 has 15 amino acids. V lost 5 bases, J lost 3 bases, and 16 bases lay in between. Here the CDR3 reads CASSPGVGEHYGYTF. CDR3 coding DNA: TGTGCCAGCAGCCCAGGGGTTGGAGAGCACTATGGCTACACCTTC.

The CDR3 coding sequence is TGTGCCAGCAGCTTCCGCGGGGGACTAGCGGGAGGAGAGACCCAGTACTTC. This encodes CASSFRGGLAGGETQYF. The chain employs TRBV9 and TRBJ2-5; 15 bases align to TRBD2. This CDR3 spans 17 amino acids. Germline assignment: CDR1 SGDLS and CDR2 YYNGEE. V dropped 4 bases and J dropped 4; count of bases not matched to a gene: 8.

The chain employs TRBV7-2 and TRBJ1-2, with 11 bases lining up with TRBD1. V lost 5 bases to trimming and J lost 6 bases; unmatched junction nucleotides: 5. CDR1 SGHTA and CDR2 FQGNSA come from the germline V gene. The length of the CDR3 is 14 residues. In DNA form, the CDR3 reads TGTGCCAGCAGCCTCGGACAGGGGGCAAATGGCTACACCTTC. Translating gives CASSLGQGANGYTF.

The rearrangement joins TRBV5-1 to TRBJ2-7; D is possibly TRBD2 (6 bases). Germline-derived CDR1 and CDR2 are SGHRS and YFSETQ. The CDR3 is 18 amino acids. Trimming cost V 4 bases and J 2 bases, with 25 bases left between them. CDR3 nucleotide sequence: TGCGCCAGCAGCACCGTGGGGGGTGTTCTGCCGTCTCCCTACGAGCAGTACTTC. Translating it yields CASSTVGGVLPSPYEQYF. Using reference TRBV5-1 and TRBJ2-7 for the parts outside the CDR3, the full variable domain is KAGVTQTPRYLIKTRGQQVTLSCSPISGHRSVSWYQQTPGQGLQFLFEYFSETQRNKGNFPGRFSGRQFSNSRSEMNVSTLELGDSALYLCASSTVGGVLPSPYEQYFGPGTRLTVT.

Regarding this clone: Sequence at one end of the junction differs from germline and may be a read error. The chain is built from TRBV9 and TRBJ2-1; possible D gene TRBD1, 6 bases. The CDR3 runs 14 residues. Germline V lookup: CDR1 SGDLS, CDR2 YYNGEE. As DNA, the CDR3 is TGTGCCAGCACCGTAGCATTGGGGGCAGGTGAGCAGTTCTTC. As protein: CASTVALGAGEQFF. Drawing the rest from reference TRBV9 and TRBJ2-1, the complete variable domain is DSGVTQTPKHLITATGQRVTLRCSPRSGDLSVYWYQQSLDQGLQFLIQYYNGEERAKGNILERFSAQQFPDLHSELNLSSLELGDSALYFCASTVALGAGEQFFGPGTRLTVL.

This chain joins TRBV27 and TRBJ2-1, with D perhaps TRBD2 (5 bases). Trimming removed 8 bases at V and 2 bases at J, with 10 bases between. The CDR3 is 13 amino acids. In germline, CDR1 is MNHEY, CDR2 SMNVEV (reference sequence). The DNA of the CDR3 is TGTGCCAGCGGTCCCGGGACCTACAATGAGCAGTTCTTC. As protein: CASGPGTYNEQFF.

CDR3: CASSSYRFQPQHF. The CDR3 DNA follows: TGTGCCAGCAGCTCTTACAGGTTTCAGCCCCAGCATTTT. The chain recombines TRBV7-2 with TRBJ1-5; TRBD1 might be the D (5 bases). The V end was cut by 4 bases, the J end by 6 bases, with 10 bases between. CDR3 length: 13 amino acids. Germline CDR1 reads SGHTA; CDR2 reads FQGNSA.

The genes are TRBV14 and TRBJ2-3, with D uncertain. Germline CDR1 and CDR2: SGHDN and FVKESK. The CDR3 covers 13 residues. V dropped 4 bases and J dropped 3 bases, with 8 bases sitting between them. CDR3 sequence reads: CASSPYLTDTQYF. Here the CDR3 DNA reads TGTGCCAGCAGCCCCTATCTAACAGATACGCAGTATTTT.